Here is one T cell receptor beta chain with its context. What it binds is unknown. The data originate from a study of somatic mutations in cytotoxic T cells in rheumatoid arthritis. For the study at large: It was right after diagnosis, before any treatment, that patient blood (approximately 30 ml EDTA) was drawn.

Study outcomes and limitations: Any difference in CD8+ T-cell clonality between patients who had rheumatoid arthritis and healthy controls who were age-matched was not statistically significant. No correction for multiple comparisons was applied to the slight TRBV07 underrepresentation in rheumatoid arthritis patients.

The table came from immunoSEQ multiplex PCR; TCRdb's copy has only in-frame clones and leaves some out. Of some 18,000 clones listed, 75% to 90% are singletons. By positive magnetic bead selection, CD4+ and CD8+ cells were isolated, and their purity was checked by flow cytometry. The J segment lost 5 bases and the V segment lost 5 bases, leaving 7 bases of the junction unmatched. The germline V gene encodes CDR1 MDHEN and CDR2 SYDVKM. This CDR3 comprises 14 residues. The V call is TRBV28, the J call TRBJ2-7; 9 positions agree with TRBD2. The sequenced sample consisted of CD8+ T cells sorted from blood. This sequence originates from an adult with rheumatoid arthritis. CDR3 region: CASSPPRTSDEQYF. CDR3 nucleotide sequence: TGTGCCAGCAGTCCACCGAGGACTAGCGACGAGCAGTACTTC.